The clone carrying this T cell receptor (beta chain) has a handful of counts. Its antigen is unidentified. Libraries were prepared by immunoSEQ multiplex PCR; TCRdb keeps only in-frame clonotypes and omits some of them. The sample holds approximately 45,000 clones, about 92% seen once. Busulfan-fludarabine conditioning, marrow transplant, and cyclophosphamide on days +3 and +4 were administered. The data derive from a study of T cells after posttransplantation cyclophosphamide. General study points: Tissue-infiltrating T cells from skin or gut overlapped little with blood T cells. Donor-recipient repertoire similarity was low at 1-2 months, rising over year one. Recipient CMV seropositivity and CMV reactivation strongly tracked TRB clonality.

V shed 5 bases, J shed 7 bases, and the junction held 0 bases outside the gene matches. The CDR3 runs 14 residues. The germline CDR1 and CDR2 sequences are MNHEY and SMNVEV (reference sequence). The starting material was PBMCs, obtained less than 70 days after allogeneic stem cell transplant with posttransplant cyclophosphamide. This clonotype was obtained from a male patient over 55 who received an allogeneic stem cell transplant from a related donor and was CMV-positive. The T cells may come from the graft donor. The chain has TRBV27 and TRBJ2-1; TRBD2 matches at 15 bases. The CDR3 region has the DNA TGTGCCAGCAGTGGACTAGCGGGGGGGAATGAGCAGTTCTTC. This codes for CASSGLAGGNEQFF.